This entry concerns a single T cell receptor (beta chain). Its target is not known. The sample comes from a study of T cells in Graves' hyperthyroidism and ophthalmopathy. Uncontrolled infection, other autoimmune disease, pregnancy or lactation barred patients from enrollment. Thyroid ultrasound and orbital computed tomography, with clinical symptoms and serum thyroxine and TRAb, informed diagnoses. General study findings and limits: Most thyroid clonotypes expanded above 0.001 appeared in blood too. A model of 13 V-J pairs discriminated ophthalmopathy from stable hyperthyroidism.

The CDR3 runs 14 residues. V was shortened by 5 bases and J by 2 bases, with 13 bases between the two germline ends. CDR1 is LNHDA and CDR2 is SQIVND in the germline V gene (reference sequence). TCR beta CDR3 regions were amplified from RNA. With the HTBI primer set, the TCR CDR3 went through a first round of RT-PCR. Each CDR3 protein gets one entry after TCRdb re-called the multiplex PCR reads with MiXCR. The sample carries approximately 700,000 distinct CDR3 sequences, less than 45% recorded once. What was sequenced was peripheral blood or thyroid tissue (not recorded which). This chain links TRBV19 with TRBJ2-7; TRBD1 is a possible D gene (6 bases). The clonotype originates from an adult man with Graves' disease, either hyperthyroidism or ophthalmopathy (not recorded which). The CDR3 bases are TGTGCCAGTAGTGCCGGGACACTAGCCTACGAGCAGTACTTC. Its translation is CASSAGTLAYEQYF.